The table lists the clone carrying this T cell receptor beta chain with a count of one. Its antigen is unknown. This record comes from a study of T cell repertoires in cytomegalovirus infection. On the study more broadly: Through public TCR beta signatures, both CMV infection and matching HLA type were indicated.

This CDR3 is built from 15 residues. Trimming cost V 4 bases and J 5 bases, with 17 bases left between them. The germline V gene encodes CDR1 MDHEN and CDR2 SYDVKM. Regarding the study as a whole: HLA-C-restricted CMV-specific TCR beta clonotypes prevailed in the ex vivo response. Cumulative public TCR beta family frequency identified carriers of CMV plus the relevant HLA.

Each CDR3 protein gets one entry after TCRdb re-called the reads with MiXCR. The sample has around 630,000 distinct CDR3 sequences; less than 25% are singletons. The sequence was obtained from a human donor in good health (CMV status not recorded). Some clones in this sample may be carry-over from other donors' samples. The material sequenced was CD8+ T cells from PBMCs. The rearrangement uses TRBV28 and TRBJ2-5, with D perhaps TRBD1 (5 bases). The CDR3: CASSSPAGIWETQYF. The DNA of the CDR3 is TGTGCCAGCAGTTCTCCTGCAGGGATTTGGGAGACCCAGTACTTC.